This T cell receptor beta chain derives from a study of T cell responses to AZD1222 COVID-19 vaccine. CDR1 is MDHEN and CDR2 is SYDVKM in the germline V gene. The CDR3 runs to 14 residues. V shed 2 bases and J shed 10 bases, with 17 bases lying between them. Assay: immunoSEQ multiplex PCR; the TCRdb copy retains only in-frame clones and omits some. Of 150,000 to 200,000 clones listed, 80% to 90% are singletons. The clonotype comes from an adult who received the MenACWY meningococcal vaccine as a control. The sequenced sample was peripheral blood, obtained 28 days after the second dose of the MenACWY control vaccine. V gene TRBV28 combines with J gene TRBJ1-2; the D is unclear. This CDR3 reads CASSLGYLTELYTF. Here the CDR3 DNA reads TGTGCCAGCAGTTTAGGGTACCTGACGGAGCTCTACACCTTC.